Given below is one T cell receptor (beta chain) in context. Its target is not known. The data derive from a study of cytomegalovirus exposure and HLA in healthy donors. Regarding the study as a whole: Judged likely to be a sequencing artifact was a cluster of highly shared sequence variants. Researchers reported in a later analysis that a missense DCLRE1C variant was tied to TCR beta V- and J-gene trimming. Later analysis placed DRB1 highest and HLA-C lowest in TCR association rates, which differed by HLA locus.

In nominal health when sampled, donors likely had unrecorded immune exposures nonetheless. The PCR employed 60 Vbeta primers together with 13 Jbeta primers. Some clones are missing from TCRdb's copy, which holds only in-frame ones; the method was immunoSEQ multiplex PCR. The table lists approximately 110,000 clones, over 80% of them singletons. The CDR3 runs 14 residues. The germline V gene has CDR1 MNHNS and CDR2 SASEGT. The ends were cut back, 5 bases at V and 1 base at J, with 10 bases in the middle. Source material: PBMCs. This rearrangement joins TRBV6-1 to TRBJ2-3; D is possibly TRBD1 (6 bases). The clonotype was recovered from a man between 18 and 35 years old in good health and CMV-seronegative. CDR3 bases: TGTGCCAGCAGTTCCAGACAGGGCACAGATACGCAGTATTTT. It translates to CASSSRQGTDTQYF.